A selection of T cell receptor beta chains follows, all from one sample in a study of blood T cell repertoires in COVID-19. Profiled with immunoSEQ multiplex PCR; TCRdb holds only in-frame clones, not every one. The sample has 70,000 to 85,000 clones; roughly 84% are singletons. What was sequenced was peripheral blood. These receptors came from a man between 65 and 85 years old with active or convalescent COVID-19. Each CDR3 is given with its conserved first and last residue. A D gene is named only where the DNA matches it firmly. A row's size may be missing; if present it is once, few, many or a size class.

CDR3nt	CDR3aa	abundance	v_gene	j_gene	d_gene	len
TGTGCCAGCAGCCCCGGGAGGAACTCCTACGAGCAGTACTTC	CASSPGRNSYEQYF	NA	TRBV13	TRBJ2-7	TRBD2	14
TGTGCCAGCAAGTCTAGCGGAGCCCGAAAAGAGACCCAGTACTTC	CASKSSGARKETQYF	NA	TRBV28	TRBJ2-5	TRBD2	15
TGTGCCAGCAGCTTAGGATTAGCGGGGGCCTATCCAGCTGAGCAGTTCTTC	CASSLGLAGAYPAEQFF	once	TRBV11-2	TRBJ2-1	TRBD2	17
TGTGCCAGCAGCCGAGGGACTAGCGGAAGCTACGAGCAGTACTTC	CASSRGTSGSYEQYF	NA	TRBV4-2	TRBJ2-7	TRBD2	15
TGTGCCAGCAGTGAAACCCCCCTGGGCCAGCCCCAGCATTTT	CASSETPLGQPQHF	NA	TRBV6-1	TRBJ1-5	NA	14
TGTGCCAGCAGTTCAGGGGGGATCAATCAGCCCCAGCATTTT	CASSSGGINQPQHF	NA	TRBV6-5	TRBJ1-5	TRBD1	14
TGTGCCAGCAGCCCAAACAGGGGGCTGGGAGGAAACACCATATATTTT	CASSPNRGLGGNTIYF	NA	TRBV11-2	TRBJ1-3	TRBD1	16
TGTGCCAGCAGCCAAAGCAGCAGGTTGAACACTGAAGCTTTCTTT	CASSQSSRLNTEAFF	once	TRBV3-1/TRBV3-2	TRBJ1-1	NA	15
TGTGCCAGCAGCTTAGGTCAGACCGTGGAGGAAAAACTGTTTTTT	CASSLGQTVEEKLFF	few	TRBV7-9	TRBJ1-4	NA	15
TGCGCCAGCAGCCCAGGAGGGGCTAACGAGCAGTACTTC	CASSPGGANEQYF	NA	TRBV4-1	TRBJ2-7	NA	13
TGTGCCAGCATCCAAGGGGCCGTGGAGACCCAGTACTTC	CASIQGAVETQYF	NA	TRBV6-6	TRBJ2-5	NA	13
TGTGCCAGCAGTTCCCCCCAGGGGGGCTATGGCTACACCTTC	CASSSPQGGYGYTF	few	TRBV6-6	TRBJ1-2	TRBD1	14
TGTGCCAGCAGCCAAGAGAGCGGGGTGAACTCCTACGAGCAGTACTTC	CASSQESGVNSYEQYF	NA	TRBV4-2	TRBJ2-7	TRBD2	16
TGTGCCAGCAGCGTAGTCGATTCAGGAAACACTGAAGCTTTCTTT	CASSVVDSGNTEAFF	NA	TRBV9	TRBJ1-1	NA	15
TGTGTCGTCGCGGTATCGGGGGGAGGTGGCTACACCTTC	CVVAVSGGGGYTF	NA	TRBV30	TRBJ1-2	NA	13
TGTGCCAGCAGCTTATCGAGCGGGGCAAGCACAGATACGCAGTATTTT	CASSLSSGASTDTQYF	NA	TRBV7-2	TRBJ2-3	TRBD2	16
TGCGCCAGCAACAGGGACAGGGAAGATGAGCAGTTCTTC	CASNRDREDEQFF	NA	TRBV5-1	TRBJ2-1	TRBD1	13
TGTGCCAGCAGTACAGGGGAGGAGGGAGGCTACACCTTC	CASSTGEEGGYTF	few	TRBV6-5	TRBJ1-2	TRBD1	13
TGTGCCTGGAGTGTACGAGCGACAGATACGCAGTATTTT	CAWSVRATDTQYF	few	TRBV30	TRBJ2-3	NA	13
TGTGCCATCAATCCGGACGGGGGGGAGACCCAGTACTTC	CAINPDGGETQYF	NA	TRBV10-3	TRBJ2-5	TRBD2	13
TGCGCCAGCAGCTCAAGACAGGGGACGGCATACAATGAGCAGTTCTTC	CASSSRQGTAYNEQFF	NA	TRBV5-1	TRBJ2-1	TRBD1	16
TGTGCCAGCAGCCCCCTGAGGGGAGGTACCCTTGGCTACGAGCAGTACTTC	CASSPLRGGTLGYEQYF	NA	TRBV6-2/TRBV6-3	TRBJ2-7	NA	17
TGTGCCAGTAGTATGACAGGGGTCCTAGATACGCAGTATTTT	CASSMTGVLDTQYF	NA	TRBV19	TRBJ2-3	TRBD1	14
TGTGCCAGCAGCTACCGGGGAGGGACTGAAGCTTTCTTT	CASSYRGGTEAFF	NA	TRBV27	TRBJ1-1	NA	13
TGCGCCAGCAGCTTGAGCTCACCAGATACGCAGTATTTT	CASSLSSPDTQYF	NA	TRBV5-1	TRBJ2-3	NA	13